Listed here are 13 T cell receptor beta chains from one sample, sequenced in a study of cytomegalovirus exposure and HLA in healthy donors. PCR primers comprised 60 Vbeta and 13 Jbeta primers. Assay used: immunoSEQ multiplex PCR; TCRdb lists only in-frame clones, some missing. Here the sample spans roughly 140,000 clones, roughly 82% being singletons. The sequencing input was PBMCs. These TCRs come from a woman aged 50 to 60 in good health and CMV-seropositive.

The rearrangement uses TRBV18 and TRBJ2-6; TRBD1 aligns across 9 bases. Per the germline V gene, CDR1 is KGHSH and CDR2 is LQKENI. The J segment lost 2 bases and the V segment lost 3 bases, leaving 11 bases of the junction unmatched. This CDR3 is 19 amino acids long. The CDR3 DNA reads TGTGCCAGCTCACCCCCTTTGGGACAGGGAAAAGCTGGGGCCAACGTCCTGACTTTC. This codes for CASSPPLGQGKAGANVLTF.

The chain is built from TRBV4-1 and TRBJ2-1, with D possibly matching TRBD1 (6 bases). With 1 base removed from V and 10 bases from J, the gap between germline ends came to 14 bases. Germline CDR1 and CDR2: MGHRA and YSYEKL. The CDR3 is 14 amino acids. This CDR3 is CASSQAGTPREQFF. The CDR3 DNA reads as TGCGCCAGCAGCCAAGCAGGGACACCCCGGGAGCAGTTCTTC.

This chain uses TRBV28 with TRBJ1-5; D uncertain. The V end lost 6 bases, the J end lost 8 bases, and 8 bases lay between the germline ends. CDR1 MDHEN and CDR2 SYDVKM come from the germline V gene. The CDR3 has 11 amino acids. The DNA of the CDR3 is TGTGCCAGCAGCTCCCCGGAGCCCCAGCATTTT. This translates into CASSSPEPQHF.

The genes are TRBV2 and TRBJ2-1; unclear D gene. V was shortened by 0 bases and J by 8 bases, with 14 bases between the two germline ends. The CDR3 runs 15 residues. The germline V gene encodes CDR1 SNHLY and CDR2 FYNNEI. The CDR3 loop reads CASSEAYPEVDEQFF. The CDR3 nucleotides read TGTGCCAGCAGTGAAGCCTACCCCGAAGTAGATGAGCAGTTCTTC.

The CDR3 is CASSLGGLQGSTYEQYF. The CDR3 DNA reads TGCGCCAGCAGCTTGGGGGGCCTGCAGGGAAGCACCTACGAGCAGTACTTC. V is TRBV5-1 and J is TRBJ2-7; maybe TRBD1 (5 bases). Germline V gene data show CDR1 as SGHRS and CDR2 as YFSETQ. The CDR3 length is 17 residues. The ends were cut back, 0 bases at V and 2 bases at J, with 18 bases in the middle.

In its sample, this clone was seen once. V and J are TRBV10-3 and TRBJ1-2; D ambiguous. Per the germline V gene, CDR1 is ENHRY and CDR2 is SYGVKD. The CDR3 loop spans 14 amino acids. The V end was cut by 4 bases, the J end by 4 bases, with 13 bases between. CDR3 amino acids: CAISAGSTGYGYTF. DNA for the CDR3: TGTGCCATCAGTGCAGGAAGTACTGGCTATGGCTACACCTTC.

The gene calls are TRBV5-1 and TRBJ2-1, with 7 bases matching TRBD1. This CDR3 has 16 amino acids. CDR1 SGHRS and CDR2 YFSETQ come from the germline V gene. Unmatched junction bases numbered 7, after V lost 2 bases and J lost 2 bases. The CDR3 DNA is TGCGCCAGCAGCTTACTCGGGGACAGCCCCTACAATGAGCAGTTCTTC. This gives the protein CASSLLGDSPYNEQFF.

This clone was detected once. The chain has TRBV7-6 and TRBJ1-1, with 7 bases aligning to TRBD1. The CDR3 covers 15 residues. Trimming cost V 5 bases and J 7 bases; bases outside gene matches: 13. Per the germline V gene, CDR1 is SGHVS and CDR2 is FNYEAQ. In DNA, the CDR3 is TGTGCCAGCAGCGCCGACCTAGGGGGCACGAATGAAGCTTTCTTT. It specifies CASSADLGGTNEAFF.

In its sample, this clone was seen a few times. This rearrangement joins TRBV11-2 to TRBJ1-2, with D perhaps matching TRBD1 (5 bases). The CDR3 runs to 13 residues. Per the germline V gene, CDR1 is SGHAT and CDR2 is FQNNGV. Deletions cut 5 bases from V and 2 bases from J, with 9 bases between. The CDR3 spells CASSPGGNYGYTF. DNA of the CDR3: TGTGCCAGCAGCCCGGGGGGGAACTATGGCTACACCTTC.

This clone was counted a single time. The chain is built from TRBV6-1 and TRBJ2-7, with 8 bases that match TRBD1. The CDR3 totals 15 residues. CDR1 and CDR2 (germline): MNHNS, SASEGT. V was clipped by 7 bases and J by 4 bases; unmatched bases: 12. CDR3 bases: TGTGCCAGCATGGGGGGTGGGACAGGCGGGTACGAGCAGTACTTC. It is translated as CASMGGGTGGYEQYF.

This clone was observed a handful of times. The J gene is TRBJ1-4, the V gene TRBV5-4; the D is unclear. Trimming removed 4 bases at V and 4 bases at J, with 5 bases between. This CDR3 has 12 amino acids. CDR1 is SGHNT and CDR2 is YYREEE in the germline V gene (reference sequence). The CDR3 reads CASSLNNEKLFF. CDR3 nucleotide sequence: TGTGCCAGCAGCCTTAATAATGAAAAACTGTTTTTT.

This chain joins TRBV29-1 and TRBJ2-1; possibly TRBD1 for D (6 bases). Looked up from germline, CDR1 is SQVTM and CDR2 is ANQGSEA. This CDR3 spans 13 amino acids. With 6 bases removed from V and 1 base from J, the gap between germline ends came to 10 bases. In DNA form, the CDR3 reads TGCAGCGTGAGACAGGAGTCCTACAATGAGCAGTTCTTC. This sequence encodes CSVRQESYNEQFF.

J is TRBJ2-7 and V is TRBV29-1; TRBD1 matches at 9 bases. The germline V gene encodes CDR1 SQVTM and CDR2 ANQGSEA. V trimming: 7 bases; J trimming: 5 bases; junction bases outside the gene matches: 15. The CDR3 totals 15 residues. The DNA of the CDR3 is TGCAGCGGGGTCGGAGCGGACAGGGGCTTCAACGAGCAGTACTTC. Protein: CSGVGADRGFNEQYF.